This record concerns one TCR beta chain sequence. This specimen comes from a study of cytomegalovirus exposure and HLA in healthy donors. Assay used: immunoSEQ multiplex PCR; TCRdb lists only in-frame clones, some missing. The sample lists 80,000 or so clones; about 95% were seen once. This receptor was taken from a woman under 30 in good health and CMV-seronegative. Sequences were obtained from PBMCs.

CDR3 sequence: CASSVVGQGGTGELFF. CDR3 DNA sequence: TGTGCCAGCAGCGTAGTGGGACAGGGGGGCACCGGGGAGCTGTTTTTT. This chain joins TRBV9 and TRBJ2-2; TRBD1 agrees at 11 bases. The CDR3 contains 16 residues. CDR1 and CDR2 from the germline V gene are SGDLS and YYNGEE. V gave up 0 bases and J gave up 4 bases; unmatched junction bases: 2.